This T cell receptor (beta chain) is from a study of cytomegalovirus exposure and HLA in healthy donors. CDR1 is MDHEN, CDR2 SYDVKM, per germline. Trimming removed 1 base from V and 2 bases from J, with 22 bases in between. The CDR3 spans 19 residues. Study results and limitations: Earlier analysis looked at TCR beta V segments, and most were productive about 90% or about 30% of the time.

A word on this clone: What it binds is unknown.

The primer mix had 60 Vbeta and 13 Jbeta primers. Only in-frame clones appear in the TCRdb table, and some are missing; sequencing was by immunoSEQ multiplex PCR. Of over 150,000 clones in the sample, about four fifths were seen once. The chain is built from TRBV28 and TRBJ2-3; possible D gene TRBD2, 5 bases. Sample: PBMCs. The origin of this receptor is a man aged 25 to 45 in good health and CMV-seropositive. The CDR3 loop reads CASSLSGGFPSPNTDTQYF. DNA of the CDR3: TGTGCCAGCAGTTTATCCGGAGGATTCCCCTCTCCCAACACAGATACGCAGTATTTT.